The subject of this entry is one T cell receptor (beta chain). As yet, its antigen is unknown. This sample was taken from a study of CD8 T cells in ankylosing spondylitis. Study-wide points: Clones tied to disease were said to be significantly enriched in matched ankylosing spondylitis synovial fluid. Reports of some motif variants in reactive arthritis synovial fluid and blood predate this one. Disease-linked clones, CD8+, were relatively rare in peripheral blood. Ankylosing spondylitis blood appeared to be characterized by a TCR beta motif of roughly eight highly homologous variants.

A quantitative 5'-RACE method, one with molecular barcodes, was used to make TCR beta libraries. In TCRdb, the 5' RACE reads were re-called with MiXCR into one record per CDR3 protein. The sample includes fewer than 400,000 distinct CDR3 sequences, 7% to 9% of them seen just once. V trimming: 5 bases; J trimming: 8 bases; junction bases outside the gene matches: 9. The CDR3 has 14 residues. Germline V gene data show CDR1 as DFQATT and CDR2 as SNEGSKA (reference sequence). The V gene is TRBV20-1, the J gene TRBJ2-1, with TRBD2 identical over 10 bases. Sequenced input: blood, either unsorted or a sorted T cell fraction (not recorded which). The clonotype originates from a male donor with ankylosing spondylitis. As DNA, the CDR3 is TGCAGTGCTTCTAGCGGGAGAGGGATCTATGAGCAGTTCTTC. Protein sequence: CSASSGRGIYEQFF.